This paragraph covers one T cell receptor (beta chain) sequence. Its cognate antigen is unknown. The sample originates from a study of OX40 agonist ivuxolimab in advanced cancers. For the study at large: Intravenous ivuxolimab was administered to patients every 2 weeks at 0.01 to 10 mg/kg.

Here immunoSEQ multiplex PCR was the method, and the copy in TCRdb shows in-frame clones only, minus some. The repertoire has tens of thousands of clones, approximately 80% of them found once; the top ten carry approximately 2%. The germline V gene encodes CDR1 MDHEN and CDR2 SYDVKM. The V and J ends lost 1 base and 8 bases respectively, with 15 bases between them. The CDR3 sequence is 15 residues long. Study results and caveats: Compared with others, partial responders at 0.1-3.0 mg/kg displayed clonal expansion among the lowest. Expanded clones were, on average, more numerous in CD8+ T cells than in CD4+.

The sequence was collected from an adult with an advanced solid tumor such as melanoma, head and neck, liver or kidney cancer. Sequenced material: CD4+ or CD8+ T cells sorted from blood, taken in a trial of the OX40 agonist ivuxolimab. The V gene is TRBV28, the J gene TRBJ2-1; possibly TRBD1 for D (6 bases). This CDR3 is CASSLSRGIRYEQFF. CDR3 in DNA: TGTGCCAGCAGTTTATCCAGGGGAATTAGGTATGAGCAGTTCTTC.